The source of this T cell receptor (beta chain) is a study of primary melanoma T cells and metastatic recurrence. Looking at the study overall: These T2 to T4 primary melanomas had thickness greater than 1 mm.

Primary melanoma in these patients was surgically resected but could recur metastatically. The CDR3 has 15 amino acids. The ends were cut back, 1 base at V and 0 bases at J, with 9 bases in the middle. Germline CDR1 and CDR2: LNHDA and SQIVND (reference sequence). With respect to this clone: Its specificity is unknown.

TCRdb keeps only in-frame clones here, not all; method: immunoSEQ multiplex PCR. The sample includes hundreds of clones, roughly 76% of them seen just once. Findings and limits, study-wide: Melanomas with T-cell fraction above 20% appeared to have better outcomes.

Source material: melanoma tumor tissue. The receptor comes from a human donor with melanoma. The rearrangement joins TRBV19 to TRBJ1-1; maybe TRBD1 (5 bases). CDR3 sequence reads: CASSIGGTMNTEAFF. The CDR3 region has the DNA TGTGCCAGTAGTATAGGGGGCACCATGAACACTGAAGCTTTCTTT. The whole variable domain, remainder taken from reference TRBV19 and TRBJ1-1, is DGGITQSPKYLFRKEGQNVTLSCEQNLNHDAMYWYRQDPGQGLRLIYYSQIVNDFQKGDIAEGYSVSREKKESFPLTVTSAQKNPTAFYLCASSIGGTMNTEAFFGQGTRLTVV.